Listed below are T cell receptor beta chains from one sample, sequenced in a study of blood T cell repertoires in COVID-19. Libraries were prepared by immunoSEQ multiplex PCR; TCRdb keeps only in-frame clonotypes and omits some of them. Of roughly 380,000 clones in the sample, around 90% were seen once. The sequencing sample was made of peripheral blood. The receptors were sampled from a woman aged 55 to 70 with COVID-19, enrolled during active disease. Both conserved end residues are part of each CDR3. Fields, in order: clone size, D gene, J gene, V gene, CDR3 DNA, CDR3 protein. The D gene is left open where the match is weak. Size tells how often a clone was seen (once, few, many) or the class of an expanded clone, and some rows leave it out.

>-|-|TRBJ2-1|TRBV11-2
TGTGCCAGCAGCTTTGGCGGCAATGAGCAGTTCTTC
CASSFGGNEQFF
>-|-|TRBJ1-3|TRBV19
TGTGCCAGTAGTATGAGCGGGGGACGTGGAAACACCATATATTTT
CASSMSGGRGNTIYF
>-|TRBD1|TRBJ2-7|TRBV6-5
TGTGCCAGCAGCTTACATCACAGGGGCTCCTACGAGCAGTACTTC
CASSLHHRGSYEQYF
>-|-|TRBJ2-1|TRBV7-2
TGTGCCAGCAGCTCGCCCCGGAGCTCCTACAATGAGCAGTTCTTC
CASSSPRSSYNEQFF
>-|-|TRBJ1-5|TRBV19
TGTGCCAGTAGTCCGGACAGAAACAATCAGCCCCAGCATTTT
CASSPDRNNQPQHF
>-|-|TRBJ1-4|TRBV20-1
TGCAGTGCTAGGAACCTAGGAAAACTGTTTTTT
CSARNLGKLFF
>-|-|TRBJ2-1|TRBV6-6
TGTGCCAGCAGCTCCCGGGGTGAGCAGTTCTTC
CASSSRGEQFF
>-|TRBD1|TRBJ1-5|TRBV2
TGTGCCAGCAGTCGACAGGGGTCGGGTCAGCCCCAGCATTTT
CASSRQGSGQPQHF
>few|-|TRBJ1-1|TRBV3-1/TRBV3-2
TGTGCCAGCAGCCTCGCAAAGGTCAGGGCTGAAGCTTTCTTT
CASSLAKVRAEAFF
>once|TRBD1|TRBJ1-1|TRBV3-1/TRBV3-2
TGTGCCAGCAGCCAAGGCCTCGGACAGGGGGTAGTCGCTGAAGCTTTCTTT
CASSQGLGQGVVAEAFF
>-|-|TRBJ1-1|TRBV7-9
TGTGCCAGCAGCTTAGTACCCGGTGGCACTGAAGCTTTCTTT
CASSLVPGGTEAFF
>-|TRBD1|TRBJ2-7|TRBV3-1/TRBV3-2
TGTGCCAGCAACCAGGGGGCCACCTACGAGCAGTACTTC
CASNQGATYEQYF
>-|TRBD2|TRBJ2-5|TRBV10-2
TGCGCCAGCAGCGCCGGTGGACTAGCGGGGCTCCAAGAGACCCAGTACTTC
CASSAGGLAGLQETQYF
>-|-|TRBJ1-4|TRBV7-9
TGTGCCAGCAGCCCCGGACAGTCAACTAATGAAAAACTGTTTTTT
CASSPGQSTNEKLFF
>-|-|TRBJ1-4|TRBV28
TGTGCCAGCACAACGTCAGGGGCAACTAATGAAAAACTGTTTTTT
CASTTSGATNEKLFF
>-|TRBD1|TRBJ2-7|TRBV18
TGTGCCAGCTCACCGGGACAGGGGCCCTACGAGCAGTACTTC
CASSPGQGPYEQYF
>-|-|TRBJ1-3|TRBV6-5
TGTGCCAGCAGACTCCAGGGTTTGTCTGGAAACACCATATATTTT
CASRLQGLSGNTIYF
>-|-|TRBJ1-3|TRBV28
TGTGCCAGCAGGCCGCTCGGGATCTCTGGAAACACCATATATTTT
CASRPLGISGNTIYF
>once|-|TRBJ2-3|TRBV9
TGTGCCAGCAGCGTAGCCCGCGGGACAGCTAGCACAGATACGCAGTATTTT
CASSVARGTASTDTQYF
>-|-|TRBJ1-1|TRBV6-6
TGTGCCACCGGTTCCATGAACACTGAAGCTTTCTTT
CATGSMNTEAFF
>-|TRBD1|TRBJ1-4|TRBV6-5
TGTGCCAGCAAGGGGAGTGGGACAGGGGGTGAAAAACTGTTTTTT
CASKGSGTGGEKLFF
>-|-|TRBJ1-2|TRBV29-1
TGCAGCGTTGATAGTTTGGTTCCCGAGGGCCCTAACTATGGCTACACCTTC
CSVDSLVPEGPNYGYTF
>-|TRBD1|TRBJ2-7|TRBV5-1
TGCGCCAGCAGATTAGGACAGGGTCTGATCTACGAGCAGTACTTC
CASRLGQGLIYEQYF
>-|-|TRBJ1-5|TRBV30
TGTGCCTGGAGGGGGGAGGATTTCGGTCCCCAGCATTTT
CAWRGEDFGPQHF
>-|TRBD1|TRBJ1-2|TRBV7-9
TGTGCCAGCAGCTCCCCCCTCGGACAGGAAGGGACTAACTATGGCTACACCTTC
CASSSPLGQEGTNYGYTF
>-|-|TRBJ2-7|TRBV10-3
TGTGCCATCAGTGAGTCGAGTCCGGGGTCCTACGAGCAGTACTTC
CAISESSPGSYEQYF
>-|-|TRBJ2-1|TRBV5-5
TGTGCCACTACCCCAGGGGAATCCTACAATGAGCAGTTCTTC
CATTPGESYNEQFF
>-|-|TRBJ2-5|TRBV7-2
TGTGCCAGCAGCTTAGCGGGAGCCCAAGAGACCCAGTACTTC
CASSLAGAQETQYF
>-|TRBD2|TRBJ2-1|TRBV2
TGTGCCAGCCAGACTAGCGGCTACAATGAGCAGTTCTTC
CASQTSGYNEQFF
>once|TRBD1|TRBJ2-1|TRBV5-6
TGTGCCAGCAGCGAGACCGGGACAGGGGGCTACAATGAGCAGTTCTTC
CASSETGTGGYNEQFF
>-|-|TRBJ1-4|TRBV2
TGTGCCAGCAGGGCCGGGACAAGGGGAAATGAAAAACTGTTTTTT
CASRAGTRGNEKLFF
>-|TRBD1|TRBJ1-4|TRBV7-9
TGTGCCAGCAGCTTAGACGGGACAGGGGGAGAAAAACTGTTTTTT
CASSLDGTGGEKLFF
>-|-|TRBJ1-5|TRBV6-2/TRBV6-3
TGTGCCAGCAGTCCCCCACGGGGGAGCGGTCAGCCCCAGCATTTT
CASSPPRGSGQPQHF
>-|-|TRBJ1-3|TRBV6-5
TGTGCCAGCATCCAGGCCTCTGGAAACACCATATATTTT
CASIQASGNTIYF
>-|-|TRBJ2-1|TRBV3-1/TRBV3-2
TGTGCCAGCAGCCTGCGAGGGCGTTATGTCCACAATGAGCAGTTCTTC
CASSLRGRYVHNEQFF
>-|TRBD1|TRBJ1-2|TRBV18
TGTGCCAGCTCACCACCGACAGGGAATGGCTACACCTTC
CASSPPTGNGYTF
>-|TRBD1|TRBJ1-6|TRBV5-1
TGCGCCAGCAGCTTGGTGGGACAGGGCAATTCACCCCTCCACTTT
CASSLVGQGNSPLHF
>-|-|TRBJ1-5|TRBV19
TGTGCCACCGATAGGCGGGGGGCGGATCAGCCCCAGCATTTT
CATDRRGADQPQHF
>once|-|TRBJ1-3|TRBV9
TGTGCCAGCAGCGTACGAGGCCAGCCCGGCACCATATATTTT
CASSVRGQPGTIYF
>-|TRBD1|TRBJ1-1|TRBV2
TGTGCCAGCAGTGCCCTCACAGGGGCCGTCACTGAAGCTTTCTTT
CASSALTGAVTEAFF
>-|-|TRBJ1-2|TRBV19
TGTGCCAGTAGTATGAGGGCCTATAGGGGCTACACCTTC
CASSMRAYRGYTF
>-|TRBD1|TRBJ1-2|TRBV19
TGTGCCAGTAGTAGGACAGGGGCTTACGCTTTATTGAACTATGGCTACACCTTC
CASSRTGAYALLNYGYTF
>once|TRBD1|TRBJ2-7|TRBV27
TGTGCCAGCAGTTCTGGGCAGGGGGAGCTCGAGCAGTACTTC
CASSSGQGELEQYF
>-|-|TRBJ1-3|TRBV4-1
TGCGCCAGCAGCCCATCGGAGGTATTGGGAAACACCATATATTTT
CASSPSEVLGNTIYF
>-|-|TRBJ1-1|TRBV5-5
TGTGCCAGCAGTAGACAGGCCACGAACACTGAAGCTTTCTTT
CASSRQATNTEAFF
>-|-|TRBJ2-3|TRBV6-1
TGTGCCAGCAGTGAACTGGGACTGGTGAGGACAGATACGCAGTATTTT
CASSELGLVRTDTQYF
>few|TRBD1|TRBJ1-5|TRBV10-3
TGTGCCATCAGTCCAGGACAGGGTCTCGAGCCCCAGCATTTT
CAISPGQGLEPQHF
>-|TRBD1|TRBJ1-6|TRBV19
TGTGCCAGTAGTATGGAGGGGGCAGATAATTCACCCCTCCACTTT
CASSMEGADNSPLHF
>-|TRBD1|TRBJ2-1|TRBV28
TGTGCCAGCAGGGGGGGGGACAGGGTGCTGTTCTTC
CASRGGDRVLFF
>-|TRBD1|TRBJ1-1|TRBV4-1
TGCGCCAGCAGCCAATTGACAGGGGACACTGAAGCTTTCTTT
CASSQLTGDTEAFF
>once|-|TRBJ1-1|TRBV18
TGTGCCAGCTCATCGATAAGAGACACTGAAGCTTTCTTT
CASSSIRDTEAFF
>-|TRBD1|TRBJ1-2|TRBV5-4
TGTGCCAGCAGCATAAAAACGACAGGGAACTATGGCTACACCTTC
CASSIKTTGNYGYTF
>-|TRBD2|TRBJ2-7|TRBV2
TGTGCCAGCAGTCCTAGCGGGGGGGGCTCATACGAGCAGTACTTC
CASSPSGGGSYEQYF
>-|TRBD2|TRBJ2-7|TRBV6-6
TGTGCCAGCAGTTACTCCGGTCAGCGGGGGGCCAGCTTC
CASSYSGQRGASF
>-|-|TRBJ2-5|TRBV2
TGTGCCAGCTCTCGGGGCCAAGAGACCCAGTACTTC
CASSRGQETQYF
>-|-|TRBJ2-3|TRBV7-2
TGTGCCAGCAGCTTATCCCTCTATACGCAGTATTTT
CASSLSLYTQYF
>-|-|TRBJ2-2|TRBV21-1
TGTGCCAGCAGCAACCCCGGGGAGCCGCTAAGGGACACCGGGGAGCTGTTTTTT
CASSNPGEPLRDTGELFF
>-|-|TRBJ1-1|TRBV5-4
TGTGCCAGCAGCTTGGGACTTCACCTGAACACTGAAGCTTTCTTT
CASSLGLHLNTEAFF
>-|-|TRBJ1-2|TRBV19
TGTGCCAGCCGAGCGCCCGAAAGGGGATCGGACTATGGCTACACCTTC
CASRAPERGSDYGYTF